Listed below are T cell receptor beta chains from one sample, sequenced in a study of response to subunit inactivated influenza vaccine. Using its own MiXCR run on the RT-PCR reads, TCRdb lists one record per CDR3 protein. This sample has hundreds of thousands of distinct CDR3 sequences, with 15% to 18% found just once. The sample here was PBMCs from blood, taken 11 to 12 days after vaccination. The receptors come from a man aged 45 to 65 who received an inactivated influenza vaccine. CDR3s include the opening cysteine and the closing phenylalanine or tryptophan. Fields, in order: J gene, clone size, V gene, D gene, CDR3 protein, CDR3 DNA. D genes are given only for firm matches. Only some rows state a clone size, as once, few, many or a class for expanded clones.

J gene: TRBJ2-7; clone size: many; V gene: TRBV4-2; D gene: NA; CDR3 protein: CASSPNPRSRIPYEQYF; CDR3 DNA: TGTGCCAGCAGCCCCAACCCTCGATCCAGAATCCCCTACGAGCAGTACTTC
J gene: TRBJ1-2; clone size: few; V gene: TRBV4-2; D gene: NA; CDR3 protein: CASSQAGGVGGYTF; CDR3 DNA: TGTGCCAGCAGCCAAGCGGGAGGTGTCGGAGGCTACACCTTC
J gene: TRBJ2-1; clone size: NA; V gene: TRBV5-6; D gene: TRBD2; CDR3 protein: CASGSQGGLAAVNEQFF; CDR3 DNA: TGTGCCAGCGGATCCCAGGGAGGGCTAGCGGCTGTCAATGAGCAGTTCTTC
J gene: TRBJ2-1; clone size: NA; V gene: TRBV10-3; D gene: TRBD2; CDR3 protein: CAISVSGLAGEGPYNEQFF; CDR3 DNA: TGTGCCATCAGTGTATCGGGACTAGCGGGCGAAGGGCCCTACAATGAGCAGTTCTTC
J gene: TRBJ2-1; clone size: few; V gene: TRBV24-1; D gene: NA; CDR3 protein: CATSDLLTSTVGQFF; CDR3 DNA: TGTGCCACCAGTGATTTGCTAACTAGTACAGTCGGGCAGTTCTTC
J gene: TRBJ2-3; clone size: NA; V gene: TRBV4-3; D gene: TRBD2; CDR3 protein: CASSQGSSGRDTQYF; CDR3 DNA: TGCGCCAGCAGCCAAGGGTCTAGCGGGAGGGATACGCAGTATTTT
J gene: TRBJ1-2; clone size: few; V gene: TRBV3-1; D gene: NA; CDR3 protein: CASSRRTEYGYTF; CDR3 DNA: TGTGCCAGCAGCCGTCGGACAGAATATGGCTACACCTTC
J gene: TRBJ2-4; clone size: NA; V gene: TRBV20-1; D gene: TRBD1; CDR3 protein: CSAFRGGQPKNIQYF; CDR3 DNA: TGCAGTGCTTTTCGAGGGGGCCAACCCAAAAACATTCAGTACTTC
J gene: TRBJ2-7; clone size: few; V gene: TRBV28; D gene: NA; CDR3 protein: CASSLRPDEQYF; CDR3 DNA: TGTGCCAGCAGTTTGAGGCCCGACGAGCAGTACTTC
J gene: TRBJ1-4; clone size: NA; V gene: TRBV11-2; D gene: TRBD1; CDR3 protein: CASSPNRDRVEKLFF; CDR3 DNA: TGTGCCAGCAGCCCAAACCGGGACAGGGTGGAAAAACTGTTTTTT
J gene: TRBJ1-5; clone size: few; V gene: TRBV5-1; D gene: NA; CDR3 protein: CASSPSWGGNQPQHF; CDR3 DNA: TGCGCCAGCAGCCCGAGTTGGGGTGGCAATCAGCCCCAGCATTTT
J gene: TRBJ2-7; clone size: few; V gene: TRBV6-2/TRBV6-3; D gene: TRBD1; CDR3 protein: CASQRDRVSYEQYF; CDR3 DNA: TGTGCCAGCCAACGAGACAGGGTTTCATACGAGCAGTACTTC
J gene: TRBJ2-1; clone size: many; V gene: TRBV6-1; D gene: TRBD2; CDR3 protein: CASTQRGYNEQFF; CDR3 DNA: TGTGCCAGCACTCAGCGGGGGTACAATGAGCAGTTCTTC
J gene: TRBJ2-3; clone size: NA; V gene: TRBV20-1; D gene: TRBD1; CDR3 protein: CSARDEYRGLGTDTQYF; CDR3 DNA: TGCAGTGCTAGGGATGAATACAGGGGGCTGGGCACAGATACGCAGTATTTT
J gene: TRBJ2-3; clone size: NA; V gene: TRBV11-2; D gene: TRBD1; CDR3 protein: CASSLEGRQGATDTQYF; CDR3 DNA: TGTGCCAGCAGCTTAGAGGGGCGACAGGGGGCAACAGATACGCAGTATTTT
J gene: TRBJ1-2; clone size: few; V gene: TRBV10-3; D gene: NA; CDR3 protein: CAISEVGASYGYTF; CDR3 DNA: TGTGCCATCAGTGAGGTGGGCGCCAGCTATGGCTACACCTTC
J gene: TRBJ2-7; clone size: NA; V gene: TRBV14; D gene: NA; CDR3 protein: CASSPYGLVYEQYF; CDR3 DNA: TGTGCCAGCAGCCCGTACGGTCTAGTCTACGAGCAGTACTTC
J gene: TRBJ2-1; clone size: NA; V gene: TRBV7-2; D gene: NA; CDR3 protein: CASTRTVLGHNEQFF; CDR3 DNA: TGTGCCAGCACCCGAACGGTCCTAGGCCACAATGAGCAGTTCTTC
J gene: TRBJ1-2; clone size: many; V gene: TRBV14; D gene: NA; CDR3 protein: CASSQSTAYGYTF; CDR3 DNA: TGTGCCAGCAGCCAATCGACGGCGTATGGCTACACCTTC
J gene: TRBJ2-1; clone size: NA; V gene: TRBV5-6; D gene: NA; CDR3 protein: CASSRGIDEQFF; CDR3 DNA: TGTGCCAGCAGCCGAGGAATCGATGAGCAGTTCTTC
J gene: TRBJ2-1; clone size: NA; V gene: TRBV28; D gene: TRBD2; CDR3 protein: CASSLKGLRLNNEQFF; CDR3 DNA: TGTGCCAGCAGTTTAAAGGGACTAAGGCTAAACAATGAGCAGTTCTTC
J gene: TRBJ2-7; clone size: few; V gene: TRBV7-6; D gene: NA; CDR3 protein: CASSLASELPSYEQYF; CDR3 DNA: TGTGCCAGCAGCTTAGCGTCGGAGCTCCCTTCCTACGAGCAGTACTTC
J gene: TRBJ2-3; clone size: many; V gene: TRBV27; D gene: NA; CDR3 protein: CASSLSPWGQTDTQYF; CDR3 DNA: TGTGCCAGCAGTTTGTCACCGTGGGGCCAAACAGATACGCAGTATTTT
J gene: TRBJ2-7; clone size: few; V gene: TRBV12-3/TRBV12-4; D gene: TRBD2; CDR3 protein: CASSFGGTSGTYEQYF; CDR3 DNA: TGTGCCAGCAGTTTCGGGGGAACTAGCGGAACCTACGAGCAGTACTTC
J gene: TRBJ2-5; clone size: few; V gene: TRBV24-1; D gene: TRBD1; CDR3 protein: CATSDLTRTGEETQYF; CDR3 DNA: TGTGCCACCAGTGACCTCACTCGGACAGGGGAAGAGACCCAGTACTTC
J gene: TRBJ2-1; clone size: few; V gene: TRBV6-2/TRBV6-3; D gene: NA; CDR3 protein: CASYSLNEQFF; CDR3 DNA: TGTGCCAGTTATAGCCTTAATGAGCAGTTCTTC
J gene: TRBJ2-1; clone size: NA; V gene: TRBV7-8; D gene: TRBD2; CDR3 protein: CASSQNSGTYNEQFF; CDR3 DNA: TGTGCCAGCAGCCAAAATAGCGGGACCTACAATGAGCAGTTCTTC
J gene: TRBJ1-5; clone size: NA; V gene: TRBV5-6; D gene: TRBD1; CDR3 protein: CASSWNRGLSNQPQHF; CDR3 DNA: TGTGCCAGCAGCTGGAACAGGGGACTTAGCAATCAGCCCCAGCATTTT
J gene: TRBJ2-7; clone size: few; V gene: TRBV5-5; D gene: NA; CDR3 protein: CASSLGREAYEQYF; CDR3 DNA: TGTGCCAGCAGCTTGGGAAGGGAGGCCTACGAGCAGTACTTC
J gene: TRBJ2-7; clone size: few; V gene: TRBV6-2/TRBV6-3; D gene: NA; CDR3 protein: CASSYGQRRSYEQYF; CDR3 DNA: TGTGCCAGCAGTTACGGACAGCGTAGGTCCTACGAGCAGTACTTC
J gene: TRBJ1-2; clone size: NA; V gene: TRBV5-1; D gene: NA; CDR3 protein: CASSLKPGLDYGYTF; CDR3 DNA: TGCGCCAGCAGCTTGAAACCCGGGCTCGACTATGGCTACACCTTC
J gene: TRBJ2-1; clone size: NA; V gene: TRBV5-1; D gene: NA; CDR3 protein: CASSLGPANEQFF; CDR3 DNA: TGCGCCAGCAGCTTGGGTCCGGCCAATGAGCAGTTCTTC
J gene: TRBJ1-1; clone size: few; V gene: TRBV14; D gene: NA; CDR3 protein: CASSLQLGGTEAFF; CDR3 DNA: TGTGCCAGCAGCCTCCAGCTAGGGGGAACTGAAGCTTTCTTT
J gene: TRBJ2-5; clone size: many; V gene: TRBV3-1; D gene: TRBD1; CDR3 protein: CASSQSTRGLSGETQYF; CDR3 DNA: TGTGCCAGCAGCCAGAGTACCAGGGGGCTATCTGGGGAGACCCAGTACTTC
J gene: TRBJ2-1; clone size: few; V gene: TRBV28; D gene: TRBD2; CDR3 protein: CASRILADLYNEQFF; CDR3 DNA: TGTGCCAGCAGGATACTAGCGGACCTATACAATGAGCAGTTCTTC
J gene: TRBJ2-3; clone size: NA; V gene: TRBV4-2; D gene: NA; CDR3 protein: CASTESFRGTDTQYF; CDR3 DNA: TGTGCCAGCACGGAATCTTTTAGGGGCACAGATACGCAGTATTTT
J gene: TRBJ2-1; clone size: few; V gene: TRBV27; D gene: NA; CDR3 protein: CASSLSAGSKFF; CDR3 DNA: TGTGCCAGCAGTTTGTCGGCCGGGAGCAAATTCTTC
J gene: TRBJ1-3; clone size: few; V gene: TRBV29-1; D gene: TRBD1; CDR3 protein: CSGRRTGRDTIYF; CDR3 DNA: TGCAGCGGGCGACGGACAGGGAGAGACACCATATATTTT
J gene: TRBJ2-1; clone size: many; V gene: TRBV7-2; D gene: TRBD2; CDR3 protein: CASSKRTSGPYNEQFF; CDR3 DNA: TGTGCCAGCAGCAAACGGACTAGCGGACCATACAATGAGCAGTTCTTC
J gene: TRBJ2-2; clone size: NA; V gene: TRBV9; D gene: NA; CDR3 protein: CASSVALRGGTGELFF; CDR3 DNA: TGTGCCAGCAGCGTAGCTCTTAGGGGTGGTACCGGGGAGCTGTTTTTT
J gene: TRBJ2-7; clone size: few; V gene: TRBV2; D gene: NA; CDR3 protein: CASGKREGYEQYF; CDR3 DNA: TGTGCCAGCGGCAAGAGGGAAGGCTACGAGCAGTACTTC
J gene: TRBJ2-5; clone size: few; V gene: TRBV20-1; D gene: TRBD1; CDR3 protein: CSAPGQGEATQYF; CDR3 DNA: TGCAGTGCCCCGGGACAGGGGGAGGCGACCCAGTACTTC
J gene: TRBJ2-3; clone size: once; V gene: TRBV9; D gene: NA; CDR3 protein: CASSVGGYQDTQYF; CDR3 DNA: TGTGCCAGCAGCGTAGGGGGGTATCAGGATACGCAGTATTTT
J gene: TRBJ2-6; clone size: NA; V gene: TRBV5-1; D gene: NA; CDR3 protein: CASSLVRGSSGANVLTF; CDR3 DNA: TGCGCCAGCAGCTTGGTAAGAGGGAGCTCTGGGGCCAACGTCCTGACTTTC
J gene: TRBJ2-1; clone size: NA; V gene: TRBV20-1; D gene: NA; CDR3 protein: CSARPPPDILYNEQFF; CDR3 DNA: TGCAGTGCTAGGCCACCCCCGGACATCCTGTACAATGAGCAGTTCTTC
J gene: TRBJ2-2; clone size: NA; V gene: TRBV7-2; D gene: NA; CDR3 protein: CASSLAGVGASGELFF; CDR3 DNA: TGTGCCAGCAGCTTAGCGGGAGTGGGTGCGTCCGGGGAGCTGTTTTTT
J gene: TRBJ2-5; clone size: NA; V gene: TRBV12-3/TRBV12-4; D gene: NA; CDR3 protein: CASSPPHKGLGARETQYF; CDR3 DNA: TGTGCCAGCAGTCCCCCCCATAAAGGATTGGGGGCCAGAGAGACCCAGTACTTC
J gene: TRBJ1-6; clone size: few; V gene: TRBV27; D gene: NA; CDR3 protein: CASSLFSYNSPLHF; CDR3 DNA: TGTGCCAGCAGTTTGTTCAGTTATAATTCACCCCTCCACTTT
J gene: TRBJ2-7; clone size: NA; V gene: TRBV5-1; D gene: NA; CDR3 protein: CASSLGTTGDEQYF; CDR3 DNA: TGCGCCAGCAGCTTGGGGACCACGGGCGACGAGCAGTACTTC
J gene: TRBJ2-1; clone size: many; V gene: TRBV15; D gene: TRBD2; CDR3 protein: CATVRTSGGYEQFF; CDR3 DNA: TGTGCCACCGTAAGAACTAGCGGGGGTTATGAGCAGTTCTTC
J gene: TRBJ2-1; clone size: NA; V gene: TRBV15; D gene: NA; CDR3 protein: CATSRDSQRWGAQNGEQFF; CDR3 DNA: TGTGCCACCAGCAGAGATAGTCAAAGGTGGGGGGCGCAGAATGGTGAGCAGTTCTTC
J gene: TRBJ1-5; clone size: NA; V gene: TRBV7-8; D gene: TRBD1; CDR3 protein: CASSLRDRGPGQPQHF; CDR3 DNA: TGTGCCAGCAGCCTCCGGGACAGGGGGCCGGGTCAGCCCCAGCATTTT
J gene: TRBJ2-1; clone size: many; V gene: TRBV5-1; D gene: TRBD2; CDR3 protein: CASRPGLGSNEQFF; CDR3 DNA: TGCGCCAGCAGACCGGGACTAGGGAGCAATGAGCAGTTCTTC
J gene: TRBJ2-3; clone size: NA; V gene: TRBV11-1; D gene: TRBD2; CDR3 protein: CASSQGLETDTQYF; CDR3 DNA: TGTGCCAGCAGCCAAGGACTAGAAACAGATACGCAGTATTTT
J gene: TRBJ1-1; clone size: few; V gene: TRBV28; D gene: NA; CDR3 protein: CASSAPGGSSGEAFF; CDR3 DNA: TGTGCCAGCAGTGCTCCGGGTGGGTCCAGTGGCGAAGCTTTCTTT
J gene: TRBJ2-3; clone size: few; V gene: TRBV7-9; D gene: NA; CDR3 protein: CASTPQRVGSQYF; CDR3 DNA: TGTGCCAGCACCCCCCAGAGGGTTGGCTCGCAGTATTTT
J gene: TRBJ2-5; clone size: many; V gene: TRBV7-9; D gene: TRBD1; CDR3 protein: CASSYTGTGGRETQYF; CDR3 DNA: TGTGCCAGCAGCTATACCGGGACAGGGGGTAGGGAGACCCAGTACTTC
J gene: TRBJ2-1; clone size: few; V gene: TRBV9; D gene: NA; CDR3 protein: CASSVVTGNEQFF; CDR3 DNA: TGTGCCAGCAGCGTAGTGACGGGAAATGAGCAGTTCTTC